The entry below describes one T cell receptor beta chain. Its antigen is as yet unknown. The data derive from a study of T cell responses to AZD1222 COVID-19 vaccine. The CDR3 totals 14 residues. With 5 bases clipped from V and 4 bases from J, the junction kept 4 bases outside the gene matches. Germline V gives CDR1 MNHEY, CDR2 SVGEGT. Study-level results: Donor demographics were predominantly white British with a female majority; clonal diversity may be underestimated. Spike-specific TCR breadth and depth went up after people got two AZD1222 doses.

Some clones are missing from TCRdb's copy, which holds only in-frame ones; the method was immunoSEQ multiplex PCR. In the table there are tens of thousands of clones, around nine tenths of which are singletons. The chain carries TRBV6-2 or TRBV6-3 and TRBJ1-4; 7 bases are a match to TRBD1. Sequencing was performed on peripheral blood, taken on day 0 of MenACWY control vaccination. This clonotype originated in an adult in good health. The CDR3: CASSIRDSNEKLFF. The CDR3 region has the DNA TGTGCCAGCAGTATCCGGGACAGTAATGAAAAACTGTTTTTT.